This TCR beta chain derives from a study of CD8 T cells in Susac syndrome. About 0.5 to 1 ug RNA was reverse transcribed with random hexamers. TCRdb passed the immunoSEQ multiplex PCR reads through MiXCR, listing each CDR3 protein once. In the table there are about 280,000 distinct CDR3 sequences, about 88% of which are singletons. CDR1 is LGHDT, CDR2 YNNKEL, per germline (reference sequence). CDR3 size: 12 residues. The V gene lost 0 bases and the J gene lost 12 bases, with 8 bases spanning the gap. The TCR was taken from a human donor with multiple sclerosis. The chain recombines TRBV3-1 with TRBJ1-4; D perhaps matches TRBD1 (5 bases). The sequenced material came from CD8+ T cells from PBMCs. The DNA of the CDR3 is TGTGCCAGCAGCCAAGAGCGGGACGAACTGTTTTTT. It yields the protein CASSQERDELFF.